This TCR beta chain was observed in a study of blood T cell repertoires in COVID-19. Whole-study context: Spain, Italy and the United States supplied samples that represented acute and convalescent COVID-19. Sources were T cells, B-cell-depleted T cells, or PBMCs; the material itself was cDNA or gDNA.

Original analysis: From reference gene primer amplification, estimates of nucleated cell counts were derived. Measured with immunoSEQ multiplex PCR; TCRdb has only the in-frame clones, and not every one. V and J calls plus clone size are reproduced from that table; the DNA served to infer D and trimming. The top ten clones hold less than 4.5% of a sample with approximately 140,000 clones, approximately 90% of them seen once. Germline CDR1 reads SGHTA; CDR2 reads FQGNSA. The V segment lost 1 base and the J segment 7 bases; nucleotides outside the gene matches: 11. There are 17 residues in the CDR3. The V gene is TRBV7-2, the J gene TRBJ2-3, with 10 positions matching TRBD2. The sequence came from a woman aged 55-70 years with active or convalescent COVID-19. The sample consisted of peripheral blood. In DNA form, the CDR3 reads TGTGCCAGCAGCTTAGAGGGAAGCGGGGGGGCCAAATATACGCAGTATTTT. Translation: CASSLEGSGGAKYTQYF.